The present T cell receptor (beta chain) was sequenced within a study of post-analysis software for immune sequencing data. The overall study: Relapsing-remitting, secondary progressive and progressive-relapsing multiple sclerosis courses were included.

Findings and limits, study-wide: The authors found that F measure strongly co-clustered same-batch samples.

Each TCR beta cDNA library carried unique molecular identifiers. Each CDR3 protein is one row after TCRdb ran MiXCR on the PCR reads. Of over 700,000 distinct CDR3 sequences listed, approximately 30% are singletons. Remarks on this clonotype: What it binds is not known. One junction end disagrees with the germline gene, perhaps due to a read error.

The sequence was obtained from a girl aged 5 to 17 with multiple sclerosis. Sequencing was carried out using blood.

DNA for the CDR3: TGCAGCGTCCTACAGGATACGGATGGCCACACCTTC. Translation: CSVLQDTDGHTF. V gene TRBV29-1 combines with J gene TRBJ1-2; TRBD1 is a possible D gene (5 bases). Per the germline V gene, CDR1 is SQVTM and CDR2 is ANQGSEA. The CDR3 spans 12 residues.